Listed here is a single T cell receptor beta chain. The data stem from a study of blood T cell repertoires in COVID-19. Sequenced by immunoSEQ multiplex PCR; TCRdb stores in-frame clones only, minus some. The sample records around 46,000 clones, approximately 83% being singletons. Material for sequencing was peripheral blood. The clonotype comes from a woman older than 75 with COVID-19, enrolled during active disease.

CDR3 in DNA: TGTGCCAGCAGTGGGGCGGGTCGCTCCTACAATGAGCAGTTCTTC. This encodes CASSGAGRSYNEQFF. V is TRBV2 and J is TRBJ2-1, with D maybe TRBD2 (5 bases). There are 15 residues in the CDR3. The V end was cut by 4 bases, the J end by 0 bases, with 10 bases between. Germline CDR1 reads SNHLY; CDR2 reads FYNNEI.